The clone carrying this T cell receptor (beta chain) came up once. Trimming took 10 bases from V and 3 from J, leaving 16 bases between them. The CDR3 consists of 13 residues. Germline values: CDR1 MNHEY, CDR2 SVGAGI. Enrolled during active infection, Seattle patients were then followed longitudinally. This sample stems from a study of blood T cell repertoires in COVID-19. On the study more broadly: Sites in the United States, Italy and Spain provided acute and convalescent COVID-19 samples.

Assay used: immunoSEQ multiplex PCR; TCRdb lists only in-frame clones, some missing. The table shows some 70,000 clones, with nearly 90% occurring only once. The receptor was derived from a woman aged 50 to 65 with COVID-19, enrolled during active disease. Source material: peripheral blood. The chain is built from TRBV6-5 and TRBJ2-7, with a tentative D call TRBD2 (6 bases). CDR3 coding DNA: TGTGCCACAAATACAGGAGGGCGCTACGAGCAGTACTTC. As protein: CATNTGGRYEQYF.